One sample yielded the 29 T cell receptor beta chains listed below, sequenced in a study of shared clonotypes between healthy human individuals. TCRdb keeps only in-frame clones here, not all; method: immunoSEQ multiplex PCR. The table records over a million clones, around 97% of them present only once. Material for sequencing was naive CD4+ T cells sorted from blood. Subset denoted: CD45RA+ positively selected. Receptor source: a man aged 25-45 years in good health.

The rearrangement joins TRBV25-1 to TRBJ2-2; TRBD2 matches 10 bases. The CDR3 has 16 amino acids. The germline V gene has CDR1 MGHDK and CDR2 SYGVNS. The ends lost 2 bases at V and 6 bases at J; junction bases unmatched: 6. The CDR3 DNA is TGTGCCAGCAGTGAACAGGTAGCGGGAGGTCCCGGGGAGCTGTTTTTT. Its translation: CASSEQVAGGPGELFF.

The CDR3 loop reads CTSSQDHRPNSRNTYEQYF. CDR3 DNA: TGCACCAGCAGCCAAGATCATCGTCCAAACAGTAGAAACACCTACGAGCAGTACTTC. The J gene is TRBJ2-7, the V gene TRBV1; the table's D call of TRBD1 was not tested on the DNA. TRBV1 is termed a pseudogene. The CDR3 sequence is 19 residues long.

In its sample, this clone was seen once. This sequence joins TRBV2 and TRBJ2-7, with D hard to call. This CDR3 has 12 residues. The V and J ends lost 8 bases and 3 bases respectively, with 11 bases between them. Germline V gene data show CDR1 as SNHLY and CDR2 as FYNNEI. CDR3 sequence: CASRRTYYEQYF. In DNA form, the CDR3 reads TGTGCCAGCCGCAGGACCTACTACGAGCAGTACTTC.

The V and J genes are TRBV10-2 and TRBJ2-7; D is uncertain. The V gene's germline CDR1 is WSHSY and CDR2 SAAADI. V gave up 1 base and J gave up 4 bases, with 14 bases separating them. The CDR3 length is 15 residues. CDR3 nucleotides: TGCGCCAGCAGTGAGTTCTTGTTCACCTTTTACGAGCAGTACTTC. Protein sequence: CASSEFLFTFYEQYF.

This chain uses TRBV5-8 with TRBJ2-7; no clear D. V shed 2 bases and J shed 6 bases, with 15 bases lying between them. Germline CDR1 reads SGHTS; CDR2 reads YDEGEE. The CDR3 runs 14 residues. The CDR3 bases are TGTGCCAGCAGCTTTCTTGAGATTCTAGGCGAGCAGTACTTC. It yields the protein CASSFLEILGEQYF.

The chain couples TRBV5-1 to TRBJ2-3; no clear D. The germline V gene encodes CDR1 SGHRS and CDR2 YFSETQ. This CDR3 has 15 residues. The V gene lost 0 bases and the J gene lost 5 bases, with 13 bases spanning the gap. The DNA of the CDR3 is TGCGCCAGCAGCTTGGGTAAACCGGGTGGAGATACGCAGTATTTT. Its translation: CASSLGKPGGDTQYF.

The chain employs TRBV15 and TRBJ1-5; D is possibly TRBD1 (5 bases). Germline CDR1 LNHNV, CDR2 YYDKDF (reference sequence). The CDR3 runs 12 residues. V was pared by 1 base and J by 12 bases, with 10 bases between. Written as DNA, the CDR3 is TGTGCCACCAGCAGAGCGGCAGGGCTCCAGCATTTT. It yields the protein CATSRAAGLQHF.

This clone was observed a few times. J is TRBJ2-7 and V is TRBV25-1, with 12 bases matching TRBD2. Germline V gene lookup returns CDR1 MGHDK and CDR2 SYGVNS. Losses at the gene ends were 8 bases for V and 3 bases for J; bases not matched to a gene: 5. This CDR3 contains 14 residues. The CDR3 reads CASGPGLAGYEQYF. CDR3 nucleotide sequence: TGTGCCAGCGGACCGGGACTAGCGGGCTACGAGCAGTACTTC.

CDR3 residues: CAISSSLAGVGNEQFF. For the CDR3, the DNA is TGTGCCATCAGTTCGTCCCTGGCGGGAGTGGGCAATGAGCAGTTCTTC. This rearrangement joins TRBV10-3 to TRBJ2-1; 7 bases align to TRBD2. This CDR3 contains 16 residues. The ends lost 5 bases at V and 6 bases at J; junction bases unmatched: 13. Germline values: CDR1 ENHRY, CDR2 SYGVKD.

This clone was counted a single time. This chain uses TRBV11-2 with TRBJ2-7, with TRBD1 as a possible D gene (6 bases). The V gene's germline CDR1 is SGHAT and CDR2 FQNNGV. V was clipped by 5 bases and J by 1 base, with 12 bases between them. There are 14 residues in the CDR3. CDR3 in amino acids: CASSRDRTSYEQYF. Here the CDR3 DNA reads TGTGCCAGCAGCCGTGACAGGACGTCCTACGAGCAGTACTTC.

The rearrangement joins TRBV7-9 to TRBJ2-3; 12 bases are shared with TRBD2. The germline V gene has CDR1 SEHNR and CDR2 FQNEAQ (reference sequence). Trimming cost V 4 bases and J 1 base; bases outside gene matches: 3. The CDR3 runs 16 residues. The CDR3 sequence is CASSSRLAGGTDTQYF. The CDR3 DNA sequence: TGTGCCAGCAGCTCCCGACTAGCGGGAGGCACAGATACGCAGTATTTT.

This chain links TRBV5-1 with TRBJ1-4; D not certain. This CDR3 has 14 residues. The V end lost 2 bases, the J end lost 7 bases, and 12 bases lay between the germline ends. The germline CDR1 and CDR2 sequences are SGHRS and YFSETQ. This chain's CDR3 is CASSFEAPGEKLFF. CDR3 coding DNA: TGCGCCAGCAGCTTCGAAGCTCCCGGTGAAAAACTGTTTTTT.

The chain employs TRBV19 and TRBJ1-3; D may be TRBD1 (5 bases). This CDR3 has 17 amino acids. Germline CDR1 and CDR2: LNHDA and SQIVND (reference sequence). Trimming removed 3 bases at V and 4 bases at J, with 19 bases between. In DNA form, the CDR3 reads TGTGCCAGTAGTATTTCTTGGTGGGGACCAAGGGGAAACACCATATATTTT. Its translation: CASSISWWGPRGNTIYF. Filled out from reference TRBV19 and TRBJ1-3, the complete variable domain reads DGGITQSPKYLFRKEGQNVTLSCEQNLNHDAMYWYRQDPGQGLRLIYYSQIVNDFQKGDIAEGYSVSREKKESFPLTVTSAQKNPTAFYLCASSISWWGPRGNTIYFGEGSWLTVV.

DNA of the CDR3: TGTGCCAGCAGTTTTCTCGGACAGGGTAGAGGAGCGAACACCGGGGAGCTGTTTTTT. Translation: CASSFLGQGRGANTGELFF. The rearrangement uses TRBV28 and TRBJ2-2; TRBD1 matches at 8 bases. The CDR3 is 19 residues long. Germline V lookup: CDR1 MDHEN, CDR2 SYDVKM. J gave up 0 bases and V 3 bases, and 12 bases lay outside the gene matches.

As DNA, the CDR3 is TGTGCCAGCAGCTGGACAGGGATTGGTGAGCAGTTCTTC. It translates to CASSWTGIGEQFF. This chain joins TRBV7-9 and TRBJ2-1, with TRBD1 matching 8 bases. The trim removed 4 bases at V and 9 bases at J, leaving 5 bases unmatched. The CDR3 runs 13 residues. Per the germline V gene, CDR1 is SEHNR and CDR2 is FQNEAQ (reference sequence). Full variable domain (remainder filled in from reference TRBV7-9 and TRBJ2-1): DTGVSQNPRHKITKRGQNVTFRCDPISEHNRLYWYRQTLGQGPEFLTYFQNEAQLEKSRLLSDRFSAERPKGSFSTLEIQRTEQGDSAMYLCASSWTGIGEQFFGPGTRLTVL.

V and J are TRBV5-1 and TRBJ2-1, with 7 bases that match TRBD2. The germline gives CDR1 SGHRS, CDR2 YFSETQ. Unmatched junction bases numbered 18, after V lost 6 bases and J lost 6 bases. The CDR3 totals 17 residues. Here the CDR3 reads CASNYMGVAGVTNEQFF. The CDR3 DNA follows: TGCGCCAGCAACTACATGGGGGTGGCGGGAGTTACCAATGAGCAGTTCTTC.

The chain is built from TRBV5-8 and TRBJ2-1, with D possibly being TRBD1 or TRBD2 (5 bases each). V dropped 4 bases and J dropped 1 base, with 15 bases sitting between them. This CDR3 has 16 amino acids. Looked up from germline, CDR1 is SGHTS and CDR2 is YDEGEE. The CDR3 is CASSPPEGPSYNEQFF. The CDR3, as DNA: TGTGCCAGCAGCCCTCCTGAGGGACCTTCCTACAATGAGCAGTTCTTC.

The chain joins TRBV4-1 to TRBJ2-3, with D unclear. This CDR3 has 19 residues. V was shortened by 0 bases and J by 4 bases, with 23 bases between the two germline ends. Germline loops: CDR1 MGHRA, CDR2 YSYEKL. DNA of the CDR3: TGCGCCAGCAGCCAAGAGGGCCTACAAGGGTCTGAGTTTGCAGATACGCAGTATTTT. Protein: CASSQEGLQGSEFADTQYF.

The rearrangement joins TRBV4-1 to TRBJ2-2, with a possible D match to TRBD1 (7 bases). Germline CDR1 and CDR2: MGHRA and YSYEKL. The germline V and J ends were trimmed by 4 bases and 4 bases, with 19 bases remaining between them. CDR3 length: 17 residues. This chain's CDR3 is CASSRYAEGAVTGELFF. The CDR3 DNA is TGCGCCAGCAGCCGTTATGCGGAGGGGGCGGTCACCGGGGAGCTGTTTTTT.

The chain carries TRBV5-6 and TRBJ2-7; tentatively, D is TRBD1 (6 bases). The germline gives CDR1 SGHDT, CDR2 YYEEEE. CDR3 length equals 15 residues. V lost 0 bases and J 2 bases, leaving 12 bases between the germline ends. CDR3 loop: CASSLGGRGTYEQYF. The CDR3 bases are TGTGCCAGCAGCTTGGGAGGCAGGGGAACCTACGAGCAGTACTTC. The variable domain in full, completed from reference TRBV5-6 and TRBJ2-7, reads DAGVTQSPTHLIKTRGQQVTLRCSPKSGHDTVSWYQQALGQGPQFIFQYYEEEERQRGNFPDRFSGHQFPNYSSELNVNALLLGDSALYLCASSLGGRGTYEQYFGPGTRLTVT.

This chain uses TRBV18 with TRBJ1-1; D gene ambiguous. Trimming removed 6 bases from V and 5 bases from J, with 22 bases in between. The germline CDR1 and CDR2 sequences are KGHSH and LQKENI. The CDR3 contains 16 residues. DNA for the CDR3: TGTGCCAGCTCGGAATTTGATGTCGTGGCCACTACTGAAGCTTTCTTT. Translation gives CASSEFDVVATTEAFF.

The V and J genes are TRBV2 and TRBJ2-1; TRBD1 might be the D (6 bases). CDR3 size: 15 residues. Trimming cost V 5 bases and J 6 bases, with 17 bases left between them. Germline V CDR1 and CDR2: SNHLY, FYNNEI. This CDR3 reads CASSSTGKVLNEQFF. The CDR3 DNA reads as TGTGCCAGCAGTTCTACAGGGAAAGTCCTCAATGAGCAGTTCTTC. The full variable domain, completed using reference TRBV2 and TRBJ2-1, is EPEVTQTPSHQVTQMGQEVILRCVPISNHLYFYWYRQILGQKVEFLVSFYNNEISEKSEIFDDQFSVERPDGSNFTLKIRSTKLEDSAMYFCASSSTGKVLNEQFFGPGTRLTVL.

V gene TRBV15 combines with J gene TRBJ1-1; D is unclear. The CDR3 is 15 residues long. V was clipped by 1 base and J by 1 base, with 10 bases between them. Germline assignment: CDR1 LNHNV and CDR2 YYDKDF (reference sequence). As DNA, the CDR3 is TGTGCCACCAGCAGAGTTCCAGTCTCGAACACTGAAGCTTTCTTT. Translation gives CATSRVPVSNTEAFF.

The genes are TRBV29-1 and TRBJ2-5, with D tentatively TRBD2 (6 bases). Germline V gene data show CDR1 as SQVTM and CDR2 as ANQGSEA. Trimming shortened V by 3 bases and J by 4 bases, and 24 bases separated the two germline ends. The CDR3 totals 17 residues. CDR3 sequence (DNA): TGCAGCGTTGAGGAGGGTAAAGAGGGGAGAGATTCAGAGACCCAGTACTTC. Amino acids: CSVEEGKEGRDSETQYF. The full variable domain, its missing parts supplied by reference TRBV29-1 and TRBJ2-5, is SAVISQKPSRDICQRGTSLTIQCQVDSQVTMMFWYRQQPGQSLTLIATANQGSEATYESGFVIDKFPISRPNLTFSTLTVSNMSPEDSSIYLCSVEEGKEGRDSETQYFGPGTRLLVL.

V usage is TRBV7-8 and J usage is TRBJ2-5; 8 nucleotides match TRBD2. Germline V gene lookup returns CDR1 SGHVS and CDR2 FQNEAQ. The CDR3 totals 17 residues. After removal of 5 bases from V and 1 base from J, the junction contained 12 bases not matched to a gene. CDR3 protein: CASSRQDSGKVQETQYF. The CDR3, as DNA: TGTGCCAGCAGCCGCCAGGATAGCGGGAAAGTCCAAGAGACCCAGTACTTC.

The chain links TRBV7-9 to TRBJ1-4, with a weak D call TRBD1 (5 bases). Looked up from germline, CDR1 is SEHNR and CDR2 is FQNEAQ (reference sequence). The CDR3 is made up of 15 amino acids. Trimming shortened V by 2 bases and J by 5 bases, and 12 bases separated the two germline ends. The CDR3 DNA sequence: TGTGCCAGCAGCTTACTACTGGGGCGGAATGAAAAACTGTTTTTT. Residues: CASSLLLGRNEKLFF.

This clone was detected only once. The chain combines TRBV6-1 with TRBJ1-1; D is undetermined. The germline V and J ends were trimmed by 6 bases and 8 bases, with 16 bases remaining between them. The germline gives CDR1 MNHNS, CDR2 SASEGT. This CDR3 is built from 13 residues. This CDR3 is CASRKGRGVEAFF. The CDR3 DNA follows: TGTGCCAGCAGGAAGGGTAGAGGCGTGGAAGCTTTCTTT.

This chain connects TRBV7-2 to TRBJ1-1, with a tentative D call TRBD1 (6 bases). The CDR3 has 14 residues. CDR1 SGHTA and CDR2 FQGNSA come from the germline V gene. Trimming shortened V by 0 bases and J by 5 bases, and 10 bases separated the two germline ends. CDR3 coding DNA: TGTGCCAGCAGCTTAGCGGGGGCTGTTACTGAAGCTTTCTTT. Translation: CASSLAGAVTEAFF.

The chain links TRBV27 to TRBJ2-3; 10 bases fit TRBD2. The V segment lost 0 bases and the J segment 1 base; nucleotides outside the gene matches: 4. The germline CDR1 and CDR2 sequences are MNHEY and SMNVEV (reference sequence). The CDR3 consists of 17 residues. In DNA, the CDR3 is TGTGCCAGCAGTTTATCCCCCCTAGCGGGAGGCACAGATACGCAGTATTTT. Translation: CASSLSPLAGGTDTQYF.